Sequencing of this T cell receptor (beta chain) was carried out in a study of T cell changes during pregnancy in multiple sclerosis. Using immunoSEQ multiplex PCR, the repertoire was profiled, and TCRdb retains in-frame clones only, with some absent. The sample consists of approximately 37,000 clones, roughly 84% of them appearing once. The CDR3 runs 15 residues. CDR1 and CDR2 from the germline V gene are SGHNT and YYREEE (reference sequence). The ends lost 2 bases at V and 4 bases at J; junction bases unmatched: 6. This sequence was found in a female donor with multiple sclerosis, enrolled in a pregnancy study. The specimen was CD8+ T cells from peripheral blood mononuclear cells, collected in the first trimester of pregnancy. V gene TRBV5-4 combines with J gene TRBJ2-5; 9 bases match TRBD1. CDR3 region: CASSLDSDRGETQYF. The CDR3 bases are TGTGCCAGCAGCTTAGACTCGGACAGGGGAGAGACCCAGTACTTC.